Sequencing of this T cell receptor (beta chain) was carried out in a study of blood T cell repertoires in COVID-19. Looking at the study overall: The samples span acute and convalescent COVID-19 from the United States, Italy and Spain. Sample material is recorded as cDNA or gDNA derived from T cells, B-cell-depleted T cells, or PBMCs.

As handled by the study authors: Estimated nucleated cell counts came from reference gene primer amplification. The method was immunoSEQ multiplex PCR; TCRdb's version includes in-frame clones alone and lacks a portion of them. The V and J calls and clone size come from that table; D and trimming were worked out from the DNA. The sample contains around 130,000 clones, approximately 88% of which appear only once. CDR3 length equals 15 residues. Germline CDR1 MDHEN, CDR2 SYDVKM. V gave up 2 bases and J gave up 2 bases; unmatched junction bases: 4. Source material: peripheral blood. The rearrangement joins TRBV28 to TRBJ2-5, with TRBD2 identical over 8 bases. This TCR was recovered from a man aged 55 to 70 with acute or convalescent COVID-19. The CDR3 here is CASSLAGGGQETQYF. The CDR3 DNA is TGTGCCAGCAGTTTAGCGGGGGGTGGTCAAGAGACCCAGTACTTC.